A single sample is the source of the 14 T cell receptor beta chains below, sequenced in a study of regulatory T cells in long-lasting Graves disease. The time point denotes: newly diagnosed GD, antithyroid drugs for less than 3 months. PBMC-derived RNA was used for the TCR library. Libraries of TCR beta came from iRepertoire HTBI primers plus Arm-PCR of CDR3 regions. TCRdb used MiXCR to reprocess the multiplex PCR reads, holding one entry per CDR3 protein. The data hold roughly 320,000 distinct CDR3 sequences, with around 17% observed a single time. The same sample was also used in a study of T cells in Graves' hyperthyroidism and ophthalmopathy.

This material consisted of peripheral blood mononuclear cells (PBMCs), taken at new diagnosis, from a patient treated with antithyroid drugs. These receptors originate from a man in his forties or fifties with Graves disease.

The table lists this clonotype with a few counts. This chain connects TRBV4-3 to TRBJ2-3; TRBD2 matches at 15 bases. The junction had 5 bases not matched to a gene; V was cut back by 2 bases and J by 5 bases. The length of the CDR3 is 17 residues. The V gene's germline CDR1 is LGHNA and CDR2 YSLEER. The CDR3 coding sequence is TGCGCCAGCAGCCAACAGGGACTAGCGGGGGGTCAAGATACGCAGTATTTT. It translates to CASSQQGLAGGQDTQYF.

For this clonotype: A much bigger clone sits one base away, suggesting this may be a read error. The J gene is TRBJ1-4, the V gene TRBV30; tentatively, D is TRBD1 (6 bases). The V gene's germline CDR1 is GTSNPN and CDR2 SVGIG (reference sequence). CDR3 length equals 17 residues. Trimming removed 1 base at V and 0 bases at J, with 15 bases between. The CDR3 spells CAWSEAGEFPTNEKLFF. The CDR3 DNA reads TGTGCCTGGAGTGAGGCAGGGGAATTTCCAACTAATGAAAAACTGTTTTTT. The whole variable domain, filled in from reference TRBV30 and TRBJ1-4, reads SQTIHQWPATLVQPVGSPLSLECTVEGTSNPNLYWYRQAAGRGLQLLFYSVGIGQISSEVPQNLSASRPQDRQFILSSKKLLLSDSGFYLCAWSEAGEFPTNEKLFFGSGTQLSVL.

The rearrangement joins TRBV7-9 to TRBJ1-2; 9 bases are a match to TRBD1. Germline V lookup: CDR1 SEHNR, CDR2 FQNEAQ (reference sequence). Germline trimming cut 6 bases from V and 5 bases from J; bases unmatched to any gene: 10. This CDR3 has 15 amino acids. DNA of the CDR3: TGTGCCAGCAGGGTGGCCGGGACAGGGATTTATGGCTACACCTTC. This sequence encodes CASRVAGTGIYGYTF.

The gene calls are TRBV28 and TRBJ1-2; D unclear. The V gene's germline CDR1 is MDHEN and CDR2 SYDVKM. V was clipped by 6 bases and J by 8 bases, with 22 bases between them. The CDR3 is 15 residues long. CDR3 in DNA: TGTGCCAGCAGATCCCCGGGAAAAGGCCCCTACGGCTACACCTTC. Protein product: CASRSPGKGPYGYTF.

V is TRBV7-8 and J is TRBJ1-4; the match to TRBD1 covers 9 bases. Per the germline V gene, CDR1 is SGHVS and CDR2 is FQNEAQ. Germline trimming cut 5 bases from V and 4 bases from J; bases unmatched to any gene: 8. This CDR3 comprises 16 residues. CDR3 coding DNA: TGTGCCAGCAGCCCAACAGGGGGCGCGGGTAATGAAAAACTGTTTTTT. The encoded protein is CASSPTGGAGNEKLFF.

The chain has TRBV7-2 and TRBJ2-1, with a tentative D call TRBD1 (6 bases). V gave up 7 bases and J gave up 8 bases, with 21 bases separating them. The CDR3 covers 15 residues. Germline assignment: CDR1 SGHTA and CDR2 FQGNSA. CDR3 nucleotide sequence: TGTGCCAGCAACCCCGGGACACCAGCCGGGGATGAGCAGTTCTTC. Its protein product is CASNPGTPAGDEQFF. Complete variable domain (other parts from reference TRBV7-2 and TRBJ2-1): GAGVSQSPSNKVTEKGKDVELRCDPISGHTALYWYRQSLGQGLEFLIYFQGNSAPDKSGLPSDRFSAERTGGSVSTLTIQRTQQEDSAVYLCASNPGTPAGDEQFFGPGTRLTVL.

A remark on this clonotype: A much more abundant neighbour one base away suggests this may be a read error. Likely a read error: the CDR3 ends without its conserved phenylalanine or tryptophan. This chain's CDR3 is CAWTRDRYQPQHY. The CDR3 DNA follows: TGTGCCTGGACCCGGGACAGGTATCAGCCCCAGCATTAT. This chain connects TRBV30 to TRBJ1-5, with 8 nucleotides matching TRBD1. This CDR3 is 13 amino acids long. Germline loops: CDR1 GTSNPN, CDR2 SVGIG (reference sequence). V gave up 4 bases and J gave up 5 bases; unmatched junction bases: 4.

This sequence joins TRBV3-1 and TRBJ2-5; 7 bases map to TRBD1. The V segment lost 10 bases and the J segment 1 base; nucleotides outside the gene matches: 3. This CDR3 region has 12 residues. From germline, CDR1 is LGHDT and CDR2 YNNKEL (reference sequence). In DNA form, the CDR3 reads TGTGCCACGTGGGACAGCCAAGAGACCCAGTACTTC. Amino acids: CATWDSQETQYF.

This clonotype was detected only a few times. CDR3 sequence: CASSARTGATGELFF. The CDR3 DNA reads as TGTGCCAGCAGCGCCCGGACAGGGGCGACCGGGGAGCTGTTTTTT. The rearrangement joins TRBV7-3 to TRBJ2-2; TRBD1 aligns across 9 bases. The V and J ends lost 5 bases and 5 bases, in that order; junction bases with no gene match: 6. This CDR3 has 15 residues. CDR1 and CDR2 (germline): SGHTA, FQGTGA.

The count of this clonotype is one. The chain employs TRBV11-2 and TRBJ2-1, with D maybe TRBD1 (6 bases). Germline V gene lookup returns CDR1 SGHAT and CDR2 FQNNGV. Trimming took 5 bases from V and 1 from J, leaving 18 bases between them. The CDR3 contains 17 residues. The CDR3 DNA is TGTGCCAGCAGCACCCCGCCCGGGACAAAGTCCTACAATGAGCAGTTCTTC. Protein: CASSTPPGTKSYNEQFF.

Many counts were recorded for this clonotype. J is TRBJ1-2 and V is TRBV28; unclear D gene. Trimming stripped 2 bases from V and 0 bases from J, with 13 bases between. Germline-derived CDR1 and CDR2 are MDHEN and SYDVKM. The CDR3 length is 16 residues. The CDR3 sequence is CASSLDSSPSNYGYTF. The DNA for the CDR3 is TGTGCCAGCAGTTTAGACTCCAGCCCTTCTAACTATGGCTACACCTTC.

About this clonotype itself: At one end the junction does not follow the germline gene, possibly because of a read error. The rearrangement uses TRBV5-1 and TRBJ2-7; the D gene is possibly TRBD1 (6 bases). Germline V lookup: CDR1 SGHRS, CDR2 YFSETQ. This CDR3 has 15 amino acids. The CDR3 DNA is TGCGCCAGCAGCTTGACCGGGACAAGGTCCTACGAGCAGCACTTC. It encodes CASSLTGTRSYEQHF.

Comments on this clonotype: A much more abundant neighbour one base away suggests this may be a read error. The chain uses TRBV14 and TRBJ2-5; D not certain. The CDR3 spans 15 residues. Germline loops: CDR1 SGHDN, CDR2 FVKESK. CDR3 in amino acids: CASSQDLRLQENQYF. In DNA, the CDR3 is TGTGCCAGCAGCCAAGATTTGCGGTTACAAGAGAACCAGTACTTC.

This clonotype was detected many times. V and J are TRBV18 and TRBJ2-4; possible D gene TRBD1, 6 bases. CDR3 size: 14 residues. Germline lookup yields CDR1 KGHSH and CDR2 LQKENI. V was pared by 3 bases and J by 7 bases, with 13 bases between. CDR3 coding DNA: TGTGCCAGCTCACCGAGTTCAGGGGTTAACATTCAGTACTTC. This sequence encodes CASSPSSGVNIQYF.